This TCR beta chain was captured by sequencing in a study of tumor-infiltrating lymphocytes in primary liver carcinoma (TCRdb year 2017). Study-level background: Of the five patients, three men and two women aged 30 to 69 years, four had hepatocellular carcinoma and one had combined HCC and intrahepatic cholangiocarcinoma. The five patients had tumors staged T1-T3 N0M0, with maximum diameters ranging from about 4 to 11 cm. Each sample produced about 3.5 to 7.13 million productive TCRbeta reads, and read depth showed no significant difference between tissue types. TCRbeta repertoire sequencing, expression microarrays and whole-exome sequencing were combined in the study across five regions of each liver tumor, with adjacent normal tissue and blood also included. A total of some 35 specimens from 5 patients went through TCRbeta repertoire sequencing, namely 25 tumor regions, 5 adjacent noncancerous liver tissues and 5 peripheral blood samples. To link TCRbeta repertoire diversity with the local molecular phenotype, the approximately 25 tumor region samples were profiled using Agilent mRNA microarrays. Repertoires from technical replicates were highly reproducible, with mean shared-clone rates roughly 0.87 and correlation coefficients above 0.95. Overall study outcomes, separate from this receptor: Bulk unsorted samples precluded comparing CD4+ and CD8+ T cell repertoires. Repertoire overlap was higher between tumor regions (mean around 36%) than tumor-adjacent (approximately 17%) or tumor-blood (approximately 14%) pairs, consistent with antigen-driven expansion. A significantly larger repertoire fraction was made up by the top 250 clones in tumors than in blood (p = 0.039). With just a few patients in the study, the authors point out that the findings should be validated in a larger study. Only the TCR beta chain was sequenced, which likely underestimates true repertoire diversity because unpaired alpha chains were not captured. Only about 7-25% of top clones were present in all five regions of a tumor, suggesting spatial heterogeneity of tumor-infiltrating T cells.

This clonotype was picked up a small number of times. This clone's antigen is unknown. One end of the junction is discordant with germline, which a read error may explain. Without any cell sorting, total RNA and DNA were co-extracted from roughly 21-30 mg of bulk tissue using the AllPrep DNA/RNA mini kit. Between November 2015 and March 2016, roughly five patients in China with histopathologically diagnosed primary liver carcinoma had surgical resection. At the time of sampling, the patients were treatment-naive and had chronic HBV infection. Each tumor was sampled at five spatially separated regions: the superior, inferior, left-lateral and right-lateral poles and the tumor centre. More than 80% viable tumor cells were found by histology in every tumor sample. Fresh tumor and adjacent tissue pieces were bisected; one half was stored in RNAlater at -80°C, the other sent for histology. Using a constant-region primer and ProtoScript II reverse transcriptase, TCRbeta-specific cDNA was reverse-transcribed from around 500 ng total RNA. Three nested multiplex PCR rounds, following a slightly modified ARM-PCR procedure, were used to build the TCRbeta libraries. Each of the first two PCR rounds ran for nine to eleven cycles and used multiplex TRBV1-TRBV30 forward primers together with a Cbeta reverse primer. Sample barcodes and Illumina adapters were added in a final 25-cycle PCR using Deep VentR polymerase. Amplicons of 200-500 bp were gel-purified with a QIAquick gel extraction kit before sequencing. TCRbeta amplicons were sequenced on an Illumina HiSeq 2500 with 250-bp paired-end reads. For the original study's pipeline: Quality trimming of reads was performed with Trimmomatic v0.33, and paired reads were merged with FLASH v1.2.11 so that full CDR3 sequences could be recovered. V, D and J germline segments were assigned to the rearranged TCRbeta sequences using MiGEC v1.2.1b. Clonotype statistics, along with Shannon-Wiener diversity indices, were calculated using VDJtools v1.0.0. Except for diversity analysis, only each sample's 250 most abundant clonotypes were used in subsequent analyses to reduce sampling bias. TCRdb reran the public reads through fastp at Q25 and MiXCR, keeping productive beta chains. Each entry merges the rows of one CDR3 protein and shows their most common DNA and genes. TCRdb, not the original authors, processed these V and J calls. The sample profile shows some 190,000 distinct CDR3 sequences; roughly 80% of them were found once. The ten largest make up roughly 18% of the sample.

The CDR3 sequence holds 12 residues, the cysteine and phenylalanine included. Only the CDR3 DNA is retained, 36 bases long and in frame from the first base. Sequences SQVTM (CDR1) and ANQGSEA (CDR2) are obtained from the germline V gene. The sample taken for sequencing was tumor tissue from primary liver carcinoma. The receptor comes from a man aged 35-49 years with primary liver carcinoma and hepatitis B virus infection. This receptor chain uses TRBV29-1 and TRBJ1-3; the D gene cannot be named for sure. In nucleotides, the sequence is TGCAGCGTTGGCGCTACGGGAAACACTATATACTTT. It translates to CSVGATGNTIYF.